This TCR beta chain was captured in a study of blood T cell repertoires in COVID-19. Germline V gives CDR1 KGHDR, CDR2 SFDVKD. With 6 bases removed from V and 8 bases from J, the gap between germline ends came to 21 bases. The CDR3 has 16 amino acids. Data came from immunoSEQ multiplex PCR; TCRdb stores just in-frame clones and leaves some out. The data show 300,000 to 400,000 clones, 75% to 85% seen once. Sequenced input: peripheral blood. The chain couples TRBV24-1 to TRBJ1-4; the D gene is possibly TRBD1 (6 bases). The TCR comes from a human donor in a cohort sampled during active COVID-19. Here the CDR3 reads CATSMGGLTSSEKLFF. The DNA for the CDR3 is TGTGCCACCAGTATGGGGGGGCTAACTTCCTCGGAAAAACTGTTTTTT.